Listed below are T cell receptor beta chains from one sample, sequenced in a study of Graves' ophthalmopathy and Graves' hyperthyroidism. TCRdb itself ran the multiplex PCR reads through MiXCR, one entry per CDR3 protein. Of 170,000 or so distinct CDR3 sequences in the sample, around two fifths were seen once. Sequences were obtained from peripheral blood. The receptors were sampled from a man between 25 and 39 years old with Graves' ophthalmopathy. Both conserved end residues are part of each CDR3. Fields, in order: clone size, V gene, D gene, J gene, CDR3 DNA, CDR3 protein. A D gene is named only where the DNA matches it firmly. Expanded clones are given a class, and other clones once, few, many or no size at all.

clone size: -; V gene: TRBV6-1; D gene: TRBD1; J gene: TRBJ1-1; CDR3 DNA: TGTGCCAGCAGTCGACCCGGGACAGGCTATATTGAAGCTTTCTTT; CDR3 protein: CASSRPGTGYIEAFF
clone size: -; V gene: TRBV28; D gene: TRBD1; J gene: TRBJ1-2; CDR3 DNA: TGTGCCAGCAGTGGGACAGGGGGAAACTATGGCTACACCTTC; CDR3 protein: CASSGTGGNYGYTF
clone size: many; V gene: TRBV20-1; D gene: TRBD1; J gene: TRBJ1-1; CDR3 DNA: TGCAGTGCTAGAGCCCTCCTCCAGGACAGGGCTGAAGCTTTCTTT; CDR3 protein: CSARALLQDRAEAFF
clone size: few; V gene: TRBV7-2; D gene: -; J gene: TRBJ2-7; CDR3 DNA: TGTGCCAGCACCCCTAAGGGGCTAGCGAACTACGAGCAGTACTTC; CDR3 protein: CASTPKGLANYEQYF
clone size: many; V gene: TRBV6-2/TRBV6-3; D gene: -; J gene: TRBJ2-5; CDR3 DNA: TGTGCCAGCACCGACAGCCCTTTGGGGACCCAGTACTTC; CDR3 protein: CASTDSPLGTQYF
clone size: once; V gene: TRBV6-1; D gene: TRBD1; J gene: TRBJ2-7; CDR3 DNA: TGTGCCAGCAGTACCGGGACAGGGCTGTCCTACGAGCAGTACTTC; CDR3 protein: CASSTGTGLSYEQYF
clone size: many; V gene: TRBV12-5; D gene: -; J gene: TRBJ1-2; CDR3 DNA: TGTGCTAGTGGTCTAGGGAGTAACTATGGCTACACCTTC; CDR3 protein: CASGLGSNYGYTF
clone size: many; V gene: TRBV12-3/TRBV12-4; D gene: TRBD2; J gene: TRBJ2-5; CDR3 DNA: TGTGCCAGCAGTCGACAACTAGCGGGAGCAGAGACCCAGTACTTC; CDR3 protein: CASSRQLAGAETQYF
clone size: -; V gene: TRBV12-3/TRBV12-4; D gene: -; J gene: TRBJ2-7; CDR3 DNA: TGTGCCAGCAGTAAGGGACTGAACGAGCAGTACTTC; CDR3 protein: CASSKGLNEQYF
clone size: many; V gene: TRBV7-3; D gene: TRBD1; J gene: TRBJ1-4; CDR3 DNA: TGTGCCAGCAGCCGGGGACAGAATGAAAAACTGTTTTTT; CDR3 protein: CASSRGQNEKLFF
clone size: -; V gene: TRBV6-1; D gene: -; J gene: TRBJ2-7; CDR3 DNA: TGTGCCAGCATGTCGGGGACGGGGGCCTACGAGCAGTACTTC; CDR3 protein: CASMSGTGAYEQYF
clone size: -; V gene: TRBV20-1; D gene: -; J gene: TRBJ2-7; CDR3 DNA: TGCAGTGCTCCTCGAATTAGCTCCTACGAGCAGTACTTC; CDR3 protein: CSAPRISSYEQYF
clone size: -; V gene: TRBV11-3; D gene: TRBD1; J gene: TRBJ1-1; CDR3 DNA: TGTGCCAGCAGCTTAGTGCACAGGGGGCTTGGAGCTTTCTTT; CDR3 protein: CASSLVHRGLGAFF